Listed below are T cell receptor beta chains from one sample, sequenced in a study of shared clonotypes between healthy human individuals. Sequencing used immunoSEQ multiplex PCR; TCRdb keeps in-frame clones, though not all of them. The data hold 2,500,000 or so clones, with 93% observed a single time. The sample consisted of naive CD4+ T cells from PBMCs. Receptors originate from a man aged 18 to 30 in good health. Some clones in this sample may be carry-over from other donors' samples. CDR3s include the opening cysteine and the closing phenylalanine or tryptophan. D genes are given only for firm matches. Size is omitted from some rows. Given values are once, few, many or a class for expanded clones.

. TRBJ2-1 TRBD2 TRBV29-1 TGCAGCGTTCGAATCACTAGCGGCAGCTCCTACAATGAGCAGTTCTTC CSVRITSGSSYNEQFF
once TRBJ2-7 . TRBV7-5 TGTGTCAGAAGCTTAGCGGTGGGGGACCAGAACGTCCCCCTCTACGAGCAGTACTTC CVRSLAVGDQNVPLYEQYF
. TRBJ1-4 . TRBV10-1 TGCGCCAGCAGTGTAGGGCAGCGAGGATACGCAAATGAAAAACTGTTTTTT CASSVGQRGYANEKLFF
. TRBJ2-3 . TRBV5-1 TGCGCCAGCAGCTTGAGGGGGTTGTCGTCGACAGATACGCAGTATTTT CASSLRGLSSTDTQYF
. TRBJ2-3 TRBD2 TRBV30 TGTGCCTGGGCGGGGGGAGGCGCAGATACGCAGTATTTT CAWAGGGADTQYF
. TRBJ2-6 . TRBV18 TGTGCCAGCTCACCACGCCAGTCTGGGGCCAACGTCCTGACTTTC CASSPRQSGANVLTF
. TRBJ2-1 TRBD2 TRBV12-5 TGTGCTAGTGGTTTGACCGGACTAGCGGGGCATGAGCAGTTCTTC CASGLTGLAGHEQFF
. TRBJ1-4 TRBD1 TRBV6-6 TGTGCCAGCAGTCAATATCAGGGGGCGCGGTATGAAAAACTGTTTTTT CASSQYQGARYEKLFF
once TRBJ2-1 TRBD2 TRBV9 TGTGCCAGCAGCGCCCGACTAGCGGTCAAGAACCCTTACAATGAGCAGTTCTTC CASSARLAVKNPYNEQFF
few TRBJ1-1 . TRBV7-9 TGTGCCAGCAGCTTAGTCTCCAGGGACGCTGAAGCTTTCTTT CASSLVSRDAEAFF
few TRBJ1-4 . TRBV28 TGTGCCAGCAGTGTCCGGGACTCGGATCGTGAAAAACTGTTTTTT CASSVRDSDREKLFF
. TRBJ1-1 . TRBV7-2 TGTGCCAGCAGCTTAACGGGCACAGGTTATATCACTGAAGCTTTCTTT CASSLTGTGYITEAFF
. TRBJ1-3 . TRBV19 TGTGCCAGTAGCCGGAGGGGGGGTAACTCTGGAAACACCATATATTTT CASSRRGGNSGNTIYF
. TRBJ2-3 TRBD1 TRBV5-1 TGCGCCAGCAGCTTGGGGGCAGGGGGTGAAACAGATACGCAGTATTTT CASSLGAGGETDTQYF
. TRBJ2-5 . TRBV5-5 TGTGCCAGCAGCTCCTTTGGGGAGGAGACCCAGTACTTC CASSSFGEETQYF
. TRBJ1-5 . TRBV27 TGTGCCAGCAGTTTAAACTCCCAGGGGCCCAATCAGCCCCAGCATTTT CASSLNSQGPNQPQHF
. TRBJ1-5 . TRBV6-1 TGTGCCAGCAGTGGGTCGGCCGATCAGCCCCAGCATTTT CASSGSADQPQHF
. TRBJ2-1 . TRBV7-2 TGTGCCAGCAGCTTAACTCGGGACCTAGCGAGGTACAATGAGCAGTTCTTC CASSLTRDLARYNEQFF
. TRBJ2-5 TRBD2 TRBV6-6 TGTGCCAGCAGTGGTAGCGGGATACCCAAGGCCCAGTACTTC CASSGSGIPKAQYF
. TRBJ1-1 . TRBV27 TGTGCCAGCAGTTTCAGGGGTTTGAACACTGAAGCTTTCTTT CASSFRGLNTEAFF
. TRBJ1-3 . TRBV25-1 TGTGCCAGCAGTGAGGGGGGGGGAAACACCATATATTTT CASSEGGGNTIYF
. TRBJ2-7 TRBD2 TRBV27 TGTGCCAGCAGGGGGCTAGCGGGAACTACCTACGAGCAGTACTTC CASRGLAGTTYEQYF
. TRBJ2-7 . TRBV7-9 TGTGCCAGCAGCCGTATTCCCCAGTCTGGCAAAGGCTACGAGCAGTACTTC CASSRIPQSGKGYEQYF
. TRBJ1-1 . TRBV6-5 TGTGCCAGCAGTTACTCCCCCGGGCTCGTTGAAGCTTTCTTT CASSYSPGLVEAFF
. TRBJ1-1 . TRBV29-1 TGCAGCGTTGGACTGACAGGAGAGAACACTGAAGCTTTCTTT CSVGLTGENTEAFF
. TRBJ2-5 TRBD1 TRBV5-1 TGCGCCAGCAGCATTGGGACAGGCCAAGAGACCCAGTACTTC CASSIGTGQETQYF
. TRBJ2-2 TRBD2 TRBV27 TGTGCCAGCAGTTGGGGACTAGCGGGAGCTCGGACCGGGGAGCTGTTTTTT CASSWGLAGARTGELFF
once TRBJ1-1 . TRBV5-1 TGCGCCAGCAGGGCGGGAGTGGTTAACACTGAAGCTTTCTTT CASRAGVVNTEAFF
. TRBJ2-5 TRBD2 TRBV5-1 TGCGCCAGCAGCTCCTGGACTAGCGGGAACCAAGAGACCCAGTACTTC CASSSWTSGNQETQYF
. TRBJ2-2 . TRBV5-1 TGCGCCAGCAACCTTGGGGCGGCCAGCACCGGGGAGCTGTTTTTT CASNLGAASTGELFF
. TRBJ2-5 TRBD1 TRBV18 TGTGCCAGCTCGCCAGGGACAGAAGAGACCCAGTACTTC CASSPGTEETQYF
. TRBJ2-1 TRBD2 TRBV5-1 TGCGCCAGCAGCTTGGGACTAGCGGCGATCAATGAGCAGTTCTTC CASSLGLAAINEQFF
. TRBJ2-7 . TRBV15 TGTGCCACCAGCAGAGATAGGAGCCCCAGGTACTTC CATSRDRSPRYF
. TRBJ1-4 TRBD1 TRBV27 TGTGCCAGCAGGTCTCCATCCCGGGACAGGGAAACTAATGAAAAACTGTTTTTT CASRSPSRDRETNEKLFF
. TRBJ2-3 TRBD2 TRBV18 TGTGCCAGCTCACCAGCACTAGCGGGACTGGGGGCAGATACGCAGTATTTT CASSPALAGLGADTQYF
once TRBJ2-2 . TRBV27 TGTGCCACCCGACCTGTGAACACCGGGGAGCTGTTTTTT CATRPVNTGELFF
. TRBJ2-1 . TRBV27 TGTGCCAGCAGATACCGGGACAAATACAATGAGCAGTTCTTC CASRYRDKYNEQFF
. TRBJ1-1 . TRBV28 TGTGCCAGCAGTCCACGGGTCTTCAAGACGAACACTGAAGCTTTCTTT CASSPRVFKTNTEAFF
. TRBJ2-1 . TRBV4-2 TGTGCCAGCAGCCTGGACGGGGCCAATGAGCAGTTCTTC CASSLDGANEQFF
. TRBJ2-1 . TRBV10-3 TGTGCCATCAGCGCTACTAGAGGGTCCTACAATGAGCAGTTCTTC CAISATRGSYNEQFF
few TRBJ1-1 . TRBV19 TGTGCCAGTAAATTTGAGGGGCGAACTGAAGCTTTCTTT CASKFEGRTEAFF
. TRBJ2-3 . TRBV7-9 TGTGCCAGCAGCCTTCCAACCGGGACACGCACAGATACGCAGTATTTT CASSLPTGTRTDTQYF
once TRBJ2-1 TRBD2 TRBV10-3 TGTGCCATCAGTGAGCCGGACGGGGGGGTCTACAATGAGCAGTTCTTC CAISEPDGGVYNEQFF
. TRBJ2-3 . TRBV19 TGTGCCAGTAGTATGGGTGTTGGGTGGGGCTCCGGCACAGATACGCAGTATTTT CASSMGVGWGSGTDTQYF
. TRBJ2-3 . TRBV9 TGTGCCAGCAGCGTAACTCACGGAGCAGATACGCAGTATTTT CASSVTHGADTQYF
few TRBJ1-1 . TRBV9 TGTGCCAGCAGCGCCCAGACAGGGAACACTGAAGCTTTCTTT CASSAQTGNTEAFF
. TRBJ2-4 . TRBV7-2 TGTGCCAGCAGCTTAGCCCAGATGGGGTTGGCGGGACAGATAAAAAACATTCAGTACTTC CASSLAQMGLAGQIKNIQYF
. TRBJ1-5 . TRBV5-8 TGTGCCAGCAGCTTGCGGCCCTTAGAGGCCCTGTATAGCAATCAGCCCCAGCATTTT CASSLRPLEALYSNQPQHF
. TRBJ1-2 . TRBV9 TGTGCCAGCAGCGCCGGGGGGACGACTACCTATGGCTACACCTTC CASSAGGTTTYGYTF